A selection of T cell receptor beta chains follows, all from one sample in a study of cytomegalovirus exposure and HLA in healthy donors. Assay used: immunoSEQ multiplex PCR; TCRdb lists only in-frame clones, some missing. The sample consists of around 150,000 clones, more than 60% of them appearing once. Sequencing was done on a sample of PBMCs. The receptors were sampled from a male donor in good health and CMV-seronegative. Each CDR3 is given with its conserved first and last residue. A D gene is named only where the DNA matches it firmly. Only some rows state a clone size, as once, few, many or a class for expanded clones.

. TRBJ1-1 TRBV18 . TGTGCCAGCTCCCGCGATATCTACACTGAAGCTTTCTTT CASSRDIYTEAFF
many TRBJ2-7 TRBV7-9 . TGTGCCAGCAGCTTTGGCCGCGAGCAGTACTTC CASSFGREQYF
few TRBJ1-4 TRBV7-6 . TGTGCCAGCAGCCTGAGGCGGGGAGCAACTAATGAAAAACTGTTTTTT CASSLRRGATNEKLFF
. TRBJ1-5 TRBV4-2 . TGTGCCAGCAGCCAAGGTATAGCGGGGGTGGAGCAGCCCCAGCATTTT CASSQGIAGVEQPQHF
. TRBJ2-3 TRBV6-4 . TGTGCCACCTCGGGAGATAGCACAGATACGCAGTATTTT CATSGDSTDTQYF
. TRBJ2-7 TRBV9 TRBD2 TGTGCCAGCAGCGTAGGCAGGCGGGAGGGCCACGAGCAGTACTTC CASSVGRREGHEQYF
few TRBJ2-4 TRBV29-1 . TGCAGCGTTGAAGAGATAACAGGAAACATTCAGTACTTC CSVEEITGNIQYF
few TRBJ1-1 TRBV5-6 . TGTGCCAGCAGCTTGGTCTCTCCGAGTCGGGCTTTCTTT CASSLVSPSRAFF
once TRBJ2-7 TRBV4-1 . TGCGCCAGCAGCCAGGCCCACAGGGGACTGTACGAGCAGTACTTC CASSQAHRGLYEQYF
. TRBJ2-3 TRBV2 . TGTGCCAGCAGTGGGGTTCGGGCGGGGATCACAGATACGCAGTATTTT CASSGVRAGITDTQYF
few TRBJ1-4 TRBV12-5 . TGTGCTAGTGGTTCCTACAGTGCAACTAATGAAAAACTGTTTTTT CASGSYSATNEKLFF
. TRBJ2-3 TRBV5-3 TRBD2 TGTGCCAGAAGCTATACTAGCGGACTTTGGGGTTATCGGTCGGGTACGCAGTATTTT CARSYTSGLWGYRSGTQYF
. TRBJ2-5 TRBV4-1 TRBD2 TGCGCCAGCAGCCTAACCGGGACTAGGCAAGAGACCCAGTACTTC CASSLTGTRQETQYF
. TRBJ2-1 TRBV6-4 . TGTGCCAGCAGTGACGTGGGGGGGCCCTACAATGAGCAGTTCTTC CASSDVGGPYNEQFF
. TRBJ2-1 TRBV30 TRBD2 TGTGCCTGGAGGCCTAGCGGGATTAATGAGCAGTTCTTC CAWRPSGINEQFF
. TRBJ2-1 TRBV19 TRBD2 TGTGCCAGTAATCCCTGGACTAGCGGGAGTGGGAATGAGCAGTTCTTC CASNPWTSGSGNEQFF
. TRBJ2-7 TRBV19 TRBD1 TGTGCCAGTAGTATAAAGGGACAGGGCGGCTACGAGCAGTACTTC CASSIKGQGGYEQYF
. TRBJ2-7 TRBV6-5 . TGTGCCAGCACCCCCCTCGGAGCAGCCTACGAGCAGTACTTC CASTPLGAAYEQYF
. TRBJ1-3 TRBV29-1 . TGCAGCGTTGTTGCCAGGGCGGACCCTGGAAACACCATATATTTT CSVVARADPGNTIYF
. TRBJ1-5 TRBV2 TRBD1 TGTGCCAGCAGTCGGGACAGGGACAATCAGCCCCAGCATTTT CASSRDRDNQPQHF
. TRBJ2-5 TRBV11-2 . TGTGCCAGCAGCTTCAACTCGATAGCGGTCCAAGAGACCCAGTACTTC CASSFNSIAVQETQYF
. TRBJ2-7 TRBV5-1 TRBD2 TGCGCCAGCAGCCAGGGGGGGACTAGCGACTCCTACGAGCAGTACTTC CASSQGGTSDSYEQYF
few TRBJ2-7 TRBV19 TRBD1 TGTGCCAGTAGGACCGGACAGGGGCCCACCTACGAGCAGTACTTC CASRTGQGPTYEQYF
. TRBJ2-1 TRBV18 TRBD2 TGTGCCAGCTCGCCTACTAGCGGGGGGTTCAACAATGAGCAGTTCTTC CASSPTSGGFNNEQFF
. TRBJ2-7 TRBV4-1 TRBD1 TGCGCCAGCAGCCTTCGGGACAGGGGCGACGAGCAGTACTTC CASSLRDRGDEQYF
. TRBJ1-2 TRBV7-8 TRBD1 TGTGCCAGCAGCTTAAGCGACCTAGGGACAGGGGTCTATGGCTACACCTTC CASSLSDLGTGVYGYTF
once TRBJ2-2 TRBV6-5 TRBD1 TGTGCCAGCAGTTACCGCGACAGGGTGGACACCGGGGAGCTGTTTTTT CASSYRDRVDTGELFF
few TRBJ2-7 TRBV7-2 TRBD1 TGTGCCAGCAGCTTAGTGTCGGCAGGGGGCGTCTACGAGCAGTACTTC CASSLVSAGGVYEQYF
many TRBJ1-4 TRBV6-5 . TGTGCCAGCAGTCCAGGACTCTCCAGAGCTGAAAAACTGTTTTTT CASSPGLSRAEKLFF
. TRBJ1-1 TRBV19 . TGTGCCAGTAGTATAGATGAGGGCTACACTGAAGCTTTCTTT CASSIDEGYTEAFF
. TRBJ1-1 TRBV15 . TGTGCCACCAGCAGAAACAGGGTGGACACTGAAGCTTTCTTT CATSRNRVDTEAFF
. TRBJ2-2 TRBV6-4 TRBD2 TGTGCCAGCAGTAGAAGCGGGATAGGCACCGGGGAGCTGTTTTTT CASSRSGIGTGELFF
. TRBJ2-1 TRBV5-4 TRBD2 TGTGCCAGCAGCTCCGGACTAGCGGGAGCCAATGAGCAGTTCTTC CASSSGLAGANEQFF
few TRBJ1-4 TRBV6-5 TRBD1 TGTGCCAGCAGTTATGTGCTTGGGACAGGGAATGAAAAACTGTTTTTT CASSYVLGTGNEKLFF
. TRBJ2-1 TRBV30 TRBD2 TGTGCCTGGAGGGGCCCGAGGGCGGGAGGCCTCTCCTACAATGAGCAGTTCTTC CAWRGPRAGGLSYNEQFF
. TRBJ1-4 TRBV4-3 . TGCGCCAGCAGCCTCGGGACTAACCGGGGCCCAGAACACTCAACTAATGAAAAACTGTTTTTT CASSLGTNRGPEHSTNEKLFF
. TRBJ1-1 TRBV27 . TGTGCCAGCAGTTGGACACGGGCGAACACTGAAGCTTTCTTT CASSWTRANTEAFF
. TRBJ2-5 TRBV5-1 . TGCGCCAGCAGCTTTGGCACCGGGGGAGAGACCCAGTACTTC CASSFGTGGETQYF
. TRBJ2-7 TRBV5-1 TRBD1 TGCGCCAGCAGTTTCGGAGGGACAGGTGGACCCTACGAGCAGTACTTC CASSFGGTGGPYEQYF
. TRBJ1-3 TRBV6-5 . TGTGCCAGCAGTTACTCTGGGAGCTCTGGAAACACCATATATTTT CASSYSGSSGNTIYF
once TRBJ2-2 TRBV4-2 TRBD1 TGTGCCAGCAGCCAAGTTCCGGGACAGGGGAACACCGGGGAGCTGTTTTTT CASSQVPGQGNTGELFF
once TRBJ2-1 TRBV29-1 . TGCAGCGTTGTTCCTGCAGGCCGTGAGCAGTTCTTC CSVVPAGREQFF
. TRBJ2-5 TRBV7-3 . TGTGCCAGCAGCTTCCTTCCTACCCAAGAGACCCAGTACTTC CASSFLPTQETQYF
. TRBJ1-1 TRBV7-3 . TGTGCCAGCAGCTCCAGGGGATTCACTGAAGCTTTCTTT CASSSRGFTEAFF
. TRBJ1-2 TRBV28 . TGTGCCAGCAGTTTTCTAGGCTATGGCTACACCTTC CASSFLGYGYTF
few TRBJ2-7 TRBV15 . TGTGCCACCAGCGACACGGGGAGCCCACCCTACGAGCAGTACTTC CATSDTGSPPYEQYF
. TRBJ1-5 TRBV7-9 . TGTGCCAGCAGCTCTGAGATGCAGCCCCAGCATTTT CASSSEMQPQHF
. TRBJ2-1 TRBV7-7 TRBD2 TGTGCCAGCAGCCCGAGCGAGCGGGGATACAATGAGCAGTTCTTC CASSPSERGYNEQFF
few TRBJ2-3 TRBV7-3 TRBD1 TGTGCCAGCAGCTTACAGGGGGCGTTGGATACGCAGTATTTT CASSLQGALDTQYF
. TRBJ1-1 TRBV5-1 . TGCGCCAGCAGCTTGTGGAGCGGACAGGAAGCTTTCTTT CASSLWSGQEAFF
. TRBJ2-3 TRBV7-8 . TGTGCCAGCAGCTTAGCGGGCGGGGATACGCAGTATTTT CASSLAGGDTQYF
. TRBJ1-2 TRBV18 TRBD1 TGTGCCAGCTCACCTAATCCGGGACAGAGCTATGGCTACACCTTC CASSPNPGQSYGYTF
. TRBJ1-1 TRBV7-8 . TGTGCCAGCAGCTTATTTAGGGGCTCTTTGAACACTGAAGCTTTCTTT CASSLFRGSLNTEAFF
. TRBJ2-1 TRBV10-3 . TGTGCCATCAGTGAGGGGTTAATAGCCGCCAATGAGCAGTTCTTC CAISEGLIAANEQFF